The entry below describes one T cell receptor (beta chain). Survey-level TCR beta sequencing used the immunoSEQ assay. The assay was immunoSEQ multiplex PCR, and TCRdb's table has in-frame clones only and misses some. Found here are about 50,000 clones, 80% to 95% of them singletons; the top ten hold around 10%. With V trimmed by 1 base and J by 9 bases, 3 bases remained unmatched. The germline CDR1 and CDR2 sequences are LNHDA and SQIVND (reference sequence). The CDR3 length is 15 residues. The chain employs TRBV19 and TRBJ1-6, with TRBD1 identical over 10 bases. The material sequenced was PBMCs. The clonotype originates from a man aged 35-49 years with rheumatoid arthritis. CDR3 region: CASSIGQGAISPLHF. CDR3 nucleotides: TGTGCCAGTAGTATAGGACAGGGGGCGATTTCACCCCTCCACTTT.